The text below deals with one T cell receptor (beta chain). The target antigen is unknown. Extremely preterm deliveries at about 22-27 weeks of gestation provided the preterm samples. Sorted cells: live naive CD8+ T cells, CD45RA+CCR7+, Annexin V-negative. This specimen belongs to a study of naive CD8 T cells in extremely preterm neonates. General observations from the study: Compared with older groups, preterm CDR3s were shorter, with fewer N additions and less trimming.

Germline values: CDR1 SGHRS, CDR2 YFSETQ. The CDR3 spans 10 residues. Trimming left V 0 bases short and J 7 bases short, with 0 bases between. Clones were read by immunoSEQ multiplex PCR, and TCRdb kept only the in-frame ones, dropping some. The table records tens of thousands of clones, about 87% of them present only once. The J gene is TRBJ2-3, the V gene TRBV5-1; no clear D. The TCR originated in a boy who was born preterm. What was sequenced was naive CD8+ T cells from cord blood. The CDR3 sequence is CASSLDTQYF. For the CDR3, the DNA is TGCGCCAGCAGCTTGGATACGCAGTATTTT.